This TCR beta chain was obtained from a study of OX40 agonist ivuxolimab in advanced cancers. Study overall: Patients with hepatocellular carcinoma, melanoma, renal cell or head and neck cancer made up the dose-escalation patients. Subjects had a mean age of 60 years, with a range of 23 to 79; 82.7% were male.

Clones were sequenced by immunoSEQ multiplex PCR, and TCRdb holds only the in-frame ones, with some missing. The data show tens of thousands of clones, with 70% to 90% seen just once and over 0.95% held by the top ten. Study findings and constraints: Expanded peripheral T cells had an undetermined antigen specificity. Within 6 weeks, CD4+ and CD8+ blood T cells expanded clonally at 0.1 to 3.0 mg/kg.

With regard to this clone: What it recognizes is unknown.

This clonotype was obtained from an adult with an advanced solid tumor such as melanoma, head and neck, liver or kidney cancer. The input for sequencing was CD4+ or CD8+ T cells sorted from blood, taken in a trial of the OX40 agonist ivuxolimab.

CDR3 region: CASSWQGVAGANVLTF. The CDR3 bases are TGTGCCAGCAGTTGGCAGGGGGTAGCTGGGGCCAACGTCCTGACTTTC. The chain joins TRBV27 to TRBJ2-6; 7 bases are shared with TRBD1. J gave up 2 bases and V 4 bases, and 5 bases lay outside the gene matches. Germline V gene lookup returns CDR1 MNHEY and CDR2 SMNVEV (reference sequence). This CDR3 region has 16 residues.